These 20 T cell receptor beta chains share one sample of origin, sequenced in a study of blood T cell repertoires in COVID-19. Sequenced by immunoSEQ multiplex PCR; TCRdb stores in-frame clones only, minus some. This table holds 50,000 to 60,000 clones, roughly nine tenths found once. The sample consisted of peripheral blood. The receptors were gathered from a man aged 55 to 70 with acute or convalescent COVID-19.

The chain links TRBV2 to TRBJ2-1; no firm D call. Germline CDR1 reads SNHLY; CDR2 reads FYNNEI. The V and J ends lost 8 bases and 0 bases respectively, with 11 bases between them. CDR3 length equals 14 residues. In DNA form, the CDR3 reads TGTGCCAGCGGTTACTTGAGCTCCTACAATGAGCAGTTCTTC. It yields the protein CASGYLSSYNEQFF.

This chain connects TRBV10-3 to TRBJ2-7, with D tentatively TRBD1 (5 bases). The CDR3 contains 16 residues. Germline-derived CDR1 and CDR2 are ENHRY and SYGVKD. The germline V and J ends were trimmed by 0 bases and 2 bases, with 14 bases remaining between them. Here the CDR3 DNA reads TGTGCCATCAGTGAGTCTGCCCAGGGTTTACCCTACGAGCAGTACTTC. It specifies CAISESAQGLPYEQYF.

The chain is built from TRBV6-5 and TRBJ1-5, with D unresolved. The CDR3 totals 16 residues. V was cut by 0 bases and J by 7 bases, with 16 bases left in between. The germline CDR1 and CDR2 sequences are MNHEY and SVGAGI. DNA for the CDR3: TGTGCCAGCAGTTACTCGCTTCCCGGGGTAGGGCAGCCCCAGCATTTT. It specifies CASSYSLPGVGQPQHF.

The chain links TRBV2 to TRBJ2-3; 7 bases are shared with TRBD1. From germline, CDR1 is SNHLY and CDR2 FYNNEI. Trimming took 6 bases from V and 7 from J; bases not matched to a gene: 4. This CDR3 contains 12 residues. The CDR3 nucleotides read TGTGCCAGCAGGACAGGGACAAATACGCAGTATTTT. It encodes CASRTGTNTQYF.

This sequence joins TRBV30 and TRBJ1-3; D perhaps matches TRBD1 (6 bases). Germline V CDR1 and CDR2: GTSNPN, SVGIG (reference sequence). The CDR3 is 14 residues long. The V end lost 4 bases, the J end lost 4 bases, and 14 bases lay between the germline ends. CDR3 residues: CAWNRQAGGNTIYF. DNA for the CDR3: TGTGCCTGGAACAGACAGGCAGGGGGAAACACCATATATTTT.

The chain joins TRBV2 to TRBJ1-2; a possible D gene is TRBD1 (6 bases). CDR1 is SNHLY and CDR2 is FYNNEI in the germline V gene. This CDR3 has 13 residues. Deletions cut 6 bases from V and 6 bases from J, with 14 bases between. CDR3 in amino acids: CASRPGEIHGYTF. CDR3 coding DNA: TGTGCCAGCAGGCCAGGGGAAATCCATGGCTACACCTTC.

This clone has only a few counts. Other DNA sequences in this sample translate to the same CDR3. In DNA, the CDR3 is TGTGCCAGCAGCTTAGGCAATAGCAATCAGCCCCAGCATTTT. It encodes CASSLGNSNQPQHF. The gene calls are TRBV13 and TRBJ1-5; D is uncertain. Germline V gene sequence: CDR1 PRHDT, CDR2 FYEKMQ (reference sequence). Trimming pared 0 bases from V and 0 bases from J, leaving 3 bases between. This CDR3 is built from 14 residues.

The V call is TRBV5-5, the J call TRBJ1-4, with a tentative D call TRBD1 (5 bases). V lost 3 bases and J lost 3, with 18 bases in between. The CDR3 covers 17 residues. Germline lookup yields CDR1 SGHKS and CDR2 YYEKEE (reference sequence). CDR3 nucleotide sequence: TGTGCCAGCAGCTGGGGTGGTGGGCCGGGGGCTAATGAAAAACTGTTTTTT. This encodes CASSWGGGPGANEKLFF.

The chain joins TRBV5-6 to TRBJ2-7; a weak D match, TRBD1 (6 bases). V lost 5 bases and J 2 bases, leaving 8 bases between the germline ends. CDR3 length: 12 amino acids. The germline V gene has CDR1 SGHDT and CDR2 YYEEEE. The CDR3 region is CASRRDTYEQYF. CDR3 nucleotides: TGTGCCAGCAGAAGGGACACCTACGAGCAGTACTTC.

The chain recombines TRBV4-1 with TRBJ2-2, with D unclear. Germline V gene lookup returns CDR1 MGHRA and CDR2 YSYEKL. This CDR3 has 14 amino acids. The ends were cut back, 4 bases at V and 5 bases at J, with 11 bases in the middle. Here the CDR3 reads CASSPPLRTGELFF. In DNA form, the CDR3 reads TGCGCCAGCAGCCCCCCCCTGAGAACCGGGGAGCTGTTTTTT.

The rearrangement joins TRBV5-1 to TRBJ1-6; possibly TRBD1 for D (5 bases). Trimming removed 3 bases at V and 5 bases at J, with 15 bases between. The CDR3 totals 16 residues. Germline CDR1 is SGHRS and CDR2 is YFSETQ. CDR3 protein: CASSSLRVQDNSPLHF. In DNA, the CDR3 is TGCGCCAGCAGCTCGCTCAGGGTTCAAGATAATTCACCCCTCCACTTT.

This clone was observed a handful of times. This rearrangement joins TRBV30 to TRBJ1-1; no firm D call. V was cut by 5 bases and J by 0 bases, with 7 bases left in between. There are 12 residues in the CDR3. CDR1 GTSNPN and CDR2 SVGIG come from the germline V gene (reference sequence). The CDR3 loop is CAWAQMNTEAFF. CDR3 in DNA: TGTGCCTGGGCCCAGATGAACACTGAAGCTTTCTTT.

J is TRBJ1-1 and V is TRBV3-1 (or the pseudogene TRBV3-2), with a tentative D call TRBD1 (6 bases). The germline V gene has CDR1 LGHDT and CDR2 YNNKEL (reference sequence). The length of the CDR3 is 17 residues. The V and J ends lost 5 bases and 0 bases respectively, with 19 bases between them. In DNA, the CDR3 is TGTGCCAGCAGCACCGAGAGGGCCCAGGGGATGAACACTGAAGCTTTCTTT. It codes for CASSTERAQGMNTEAFF.

The chain carries TRBV5-4 and TRBJ2-3, with no clear D. CDR1 SGHNT and CDR2 YYREEE come from the germline V gene (reference sequence). The CDR3 runs 12 residues. With 5 bases removed from V and 6 bases from J, the gap between germline ends came to 10 bases. The CDR3 protein is CASRGDGDTQYF. For the CDR3, the DNA is TGTGCCAGCAGAGGAGACGGGGATACGCAGTATTTT. The full variable domain, completed using reference TRBV5-4 and TRBJ2-3, is ETGVTQSPTHLIKTRGQQVTLRCSSQSGHNTVSWYQQALGQGPQFIFQYYREEENGRGNFPPRFSGLQFPNYSSELNVNALELDDSALYLCASRGDGDTQYFGPGTRLTVL.

This chain links TRBV5-4 with TRBJ1-2; D might be TRBD1 (6 bases). The germline V gene has CDR1 SGHNT and CDR2 YYREEE (reference sequence). There are 17 residues in the CDR3. The V end lost 4 bases, the J end lost 3 bases, and 22 bases lay between the germline ends. CDR3 bases: TGTGCCAGCAGCATAGACAGGTCTCCTATTTTATACTATGGCTACACCTTC. It codes for CASSIDRSPILYYGYTF.

The chain has TRBV29-1 and TRBJ1-1; D may be TRBD1 (5 bases). CDR1 is SQVTM and CDR2 is ANQGSEA in the germline V gene. With 2 bases removed from V and 5 bases from J, the gap between germline ends came to 9 bases. This CDR3 contains 12 residues. This CDR3 is CSVESRATEAFF. CDR3 nucleotide sequence: TGCAGCGTTGAAAGCAGGGCGACTGAAGCTTTCTTT.

The rearrangement uses TRBV11-2 and TRBJ1-2; D possibly corresponds to TRBD1 (6 bases). Germline CDR1 reads SGHAT; CDR2 reads FQNNGV. This CDR3 is 14 amino acids long. Trimming took off 6 bases at V and 7 bases at J, with 18 bases between the two ends. This chain's CDR3 is CASRRMTGFSGYTF. The CDR3 bases are TGTGCCAGCAGGCGAATGACAGGTTTTAGTGGCTACACCTTC. The full variable domain, with the rest looked up from reference TRBV11-2 and TRBJ1-2, is EAGVAQSPRYKIIEKRQSVAFWCNPISGHATLYWYQQILGQGPKLLIQFQNNGVVDDSQLPKDRFSAERLKGVDSTLKIQPAKLEDSAVYLCASRRMTGFSGYTFGSGTRLTVV.

The gene calls are TRBV5-1 and TRBJ2-4; weak D call: TRBD1 (5 bases). This CDR3 is built from 15 residues. V gave up 0 bases and J gave up 2 bases, with 9 bases separating them. Germline V gene lookup returns CDR1 SGHRS and CDR2 YFSETQ. The CDR3 DNA sequence: TGCGCCAGCAGCTTGGAGGGGTTATCCAAAAACATTCAGTACTTC. It yields the protein CASSLEGLSKNIQYF.

The gene calls are TRBV2 and TRBJ1-4; TRBD1 matches at 8 bases. The J segment lost 7 bases and the V segment lost 8 bases, leaving 3 bases of the junction unmatched. This CDR3 spans 12 amino acids. The V gene's germline CDR1 is SNHLY and CDR2 FYNNEI. CDR3 residues: CASGQGGEKLFF. Written as DNA, the CDR3 is TGTGCCAGCGGACAGGGTGGTGAAAAACTGTTTTTT.

This clone was detected only once. V usage is TRBV2 and J usage is TRBJ2-2; TRBD2 aligns across 8 bases. After removal of 8 bases from V and 5 bases from J, the junction contained 4 bases not matched to a gene. Germline V gene sequence: CDR1 SNHLY, CDR2 FYNNEI. The length of the CDR3 is 13 residues. Written as DNA, the CDR3 is TGTGCCAGCCAGACGGGGGGGACCGGGGAGCTGTTTTTT. Its translation is CASQTGGTGELFF. Complete variable domain (other parts from reference TRBV2 and TRBJ2-2): EPEVTQTPSHQVTQMGQEVILRCVPISNHLYFYWYRQILGQKVEFLVSFYNNEISEKSEIFDDQFSVERPDGSNFTLKIRSTKLEDSAMYFCASQTGGTGELFFGEGSRLTVL.